This T cell receptor (beta chain) was observed in a study of neurological immune-mediated disorders. This clonotype occurred many times. Germline loops: CDR1 MDHEN, CDR2 SYDVKM. The CDR3 sequence is 17 residues long. J lost 0 bases, V lost 7 bases, and 12 bases had no gene match. This sample's time point: longitudinal time-point 3. Unsorted libraries were generated from 2 million PBMCs. These cells had been stored in RNAlater at -80 C. MiXCR, applied by TCRdb to the 5' RACE reads, yields one record per CDR3 protein. Here the sample spans roughly 100,000 distinct CDR3 sequences, less than 14% being singletons.

The specimen sequenced was PBMCs. The chain joins TRBV28 to TRBJ2-4; TRBD1 agrees at 7 bases. The sequence was collected from a female donor with HTLV-1-associated myelopathy (HAM/TSP). In nucleotides, the CDR3 is TGTGCCAGCACCCCCAGTGGGGACAGCTTAGCCAAAAACATTCAGTACTTC. This translates into CASTPSGDSLAKNIQYF.